Presented here are 5 T cell receptor beta chains from one specimen sequenced in a study. TCRdb analysed the RT-PCR reads with MiXCR anew, one entry per CDR3 protein. The sample includes about 680,000 distinct CDR3 sequences, approximately 15% of them seen just once. The material sequenced was memory CD4+ T cells from blood. These receptor sequences come from a female donor in good health, serving as a healthy control.

The chain carries TRBV13 and TRBJ1-2; 7 nucleotides line up with TRBD1. CDR1 PRHDT and CDR2 FYEKMQ come from the germline V gene (reference sequence). The ends lost 5 bases at V and 1 base at J; junction bases unmatched: 10. The CDR3 runs to 16 residues. The CDR3 sequence: CASSPASGQYNYGYTF. CDR3 coding DNA: TGTGCCAGCAGCCCAGCTTCGGGACAGTATAACTATGGCTACACCTTC.

The V gene is TRBV5-1, the J gene TRBJ1-6; no clear D. The germline V gene has CDR1 SGHRS and CDR2 YFSETQ. The V end lost 2 bases, the J end lost 6 bases, and 12 bases lay between the germline ends. CDR3 length: 15 amino acids. The CDR3 DNA is TGCGCCAGCAGCTTCGGTTCCATTTCTAATTCACCCCTCCACTTT. It is translated as CASSFGSISNSPLHF.

J is TRBJ2-7 and V is TRBV12-3 or TRBV12-4; D possibly corresponds to TRBD2 (5 bases). The CDR3 extends over 14 amino acids. Trimming left V 0 bases short and J 7 bases short, with 13 bases between. CDR3 protein: CASSLAFGSGEQYF. CDR3 DNA: TGTGCCAGCAGTTTAGCTTTTGGGAGTGGGGAGCAGTACTTC.

This clonotype was counted ten times or more. The chain employs TRBV29-1 and TRBJ2-1, with 10 bases fitting TRBD2. The CDR3 has 11 residues. The trim removed 3 bases at V and 16 bases at J, leaving 6 bases unmatched. Germline values: CDR1 SQVTM, CDR2 ANQGSEA. CDR3 sequence reads: CSVETSGSLFF. CDR3 nucleotides: TGCAGCGTTGAGACTAGCGGGTCTCTTTTCTTC.

This clonotype was counted many times. The V call is TRBV6-5, the J call TRBJ2-4; TRBD1 matches at 7 bases. CDR3 length: 14 residues. The germline V gene encodes CDR1 MNHEY and CDR2 SVGAGI. V dropped 5 bases and J dropped 4; count of bases not matched to a gene: 5. Here the CDR3 reads CASSRDRVKNIQYF. CDR3 nucleotides: TGTGCCAGCAGTCGGGACAGAGTAAAAAACATTCAGTACTTC.